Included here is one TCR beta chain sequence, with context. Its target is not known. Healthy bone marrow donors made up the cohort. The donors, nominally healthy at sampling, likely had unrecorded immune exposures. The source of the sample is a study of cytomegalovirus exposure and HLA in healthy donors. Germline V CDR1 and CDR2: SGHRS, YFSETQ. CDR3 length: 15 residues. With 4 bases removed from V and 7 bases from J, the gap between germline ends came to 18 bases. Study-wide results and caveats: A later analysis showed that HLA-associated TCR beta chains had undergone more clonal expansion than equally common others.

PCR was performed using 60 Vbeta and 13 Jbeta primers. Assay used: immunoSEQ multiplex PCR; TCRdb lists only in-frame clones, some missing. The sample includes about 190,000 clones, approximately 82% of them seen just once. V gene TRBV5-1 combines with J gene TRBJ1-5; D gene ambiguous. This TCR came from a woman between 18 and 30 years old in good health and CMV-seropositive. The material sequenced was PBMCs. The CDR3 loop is CASSVLNGEGQPQHF. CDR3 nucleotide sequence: TGCGCCAGCAGCGTACTCAATGGGGAGGGCCAGCCCCAGCATTTT.